This T cell receptor beta chain was found in a study of monozygotic twins with inflammatory bowel disease. With the 5' RACE reads reprocessed, TCRdb shows one record per CDR3 protein and no DNA. In all, the sample yields about 110,000 distinct CDR3 sequences. Study observations and caveats: Individual T cell subtypes were not distinguishable. Especially with disease activity, IBD patients had fewer clonotypes in common with others than healthy twins did. IBD patients carried less diverse TCRbeta repertoires (inverse Simpson) than healthy co-twins.

Worth noting for this clonotype: Its antigen is not identified.

This CDR3 has 18 amino acids. Germline CDR1 and CDR2: KGHSH and LQKENI. The sample taken for sequencing was blood. The receptor's source is a human donor with ulcerative colitis or Crohn's disease, or a healthy co-twin of an affected twin (not recorded which). V gene TRBV18 combines with J gene TRBJ1-2. The CDR3 here is CASSRETGTATTNYGYTF.